This T cell receptor beta chain was recorded in a study of T cells in women clearing cervical HPV infection. Concerning this clone itself: An end of the junction does not agree with germline; a read error may underlie this. Sequencing ends 3 residues short of the CDR3 end; the germline J gene provides the rest.

Assay: immunoSEQ multiplex PCR; the TCRdb copy retains only in-frame clones and omits some. Its listing shows 20,000 to 30,000 clones. The CDR3 is 15 amino acids. Germline V gives CDR1 DFQATT, CDR2 SNEGSKA (reference sequence). The TCR sequence derives from a woman aged 18-70 years with a cervical HPV16 infection that either progressed to CIN3+ or cleared (not recorded which). The rearrangement links TRBV20-1 to TRBJ2-5; perhaps TRBD2 as D (6 bases). Sequencing used blood buffy coat. CDR3 DNA (partial): TGCAGTGCTAGAGATGGAGGGACTTCCCAAGGGACC. Translating gives CSARDGGTSQGT. The full CDR3 protein reads CSARDGGTSQGTQYF.